What follows are 16 T cell receptor beta chains derived from one specimen sequenced in a study of shared clonotypes between healthy human individuals. Produced via immunoSEQ multiplex PCR; TCRdb's table is partial and in-frame only. The data show roughly 2.4 million clones, approximately 94% seen once. The sample comprised naive CD4+ T cells sorted from blood. The subset here: CD45RA+ positively selected. The source is a young man in good health.

This clone was detected only once. V and J are TRBV15 and TRBJ2-7; 9 positions match TRBD1. V shed 5 bases, J shed 3 bases, and the junction held 11 bases outside the gene matches. CDR1 is LNHNV and CDR2 is YYDKDF in the germline V gene (reference sequence). CDR3 size: 16 residues. CDR3 nucleotide sequence: TGTGCCACCAGCCCTCGTTCGGGACAGGGTCACTACGAGCAGTACTTC. Translating it yields CATSPRSGQGHYEQYF.

The chain carries TRBV6-1 and TRBJ2-7; TRBD2 is a possible D gene (6 bases). The CDR3 is made up of 13 amino acids. Germline V lookup: CDR1 MNHNS, CDR2 SASEGT. V was cut by 7 bases and J by 3 bases, with 13 bases left in between. The CDR3 sequence: CASTDRGFYEQYF. CDR3 DNA: TGTGCCAGCACGGATCGGGGGTTCTACGAGCAGTACTTC.

The chain combines TRBV10-2 with TRBJ2-3; D tentatively reads TRBD1 or TRBD2 (6 bases each). This CDR3 has 14 residues. Germline V gene sequence: CDR1 WSHSY, CDR2 SAAADI. The V gene lost 6 bases and the J gene lost 0 bases, with 10 bases spanning the gap. CDR3 bases: TGCGCCAGCAGGGGGGCGGGAAGCACAGATACGCAGTATTTT. The encoded protein is CASRGAGSTDTQYF.

This sequence joins TRBV4-1 and TRBJ2-3; possibly TRBD2 for D (6 bases). Trimming left V 5 bases short and J 0 bases short, with 12 bases between. This CDR3 comprises 15 residues. Germline lookup yields CDR1 MGHRA and CDR2 YSYEKL. CDR3 loop: CASSFLALSTDTQYF. The CDR3 DNA sequence: TGCGCCAGCAGCTTCCTAGCGCTAAGCACAGATACGCAGTATTTT.

The gene calls are TRBV6-5 and TRBJ1-1, with a weak D call TRBD1 (5 bases). The CDR3 length is 14 residues. Looked up from germline, CDR1 is MNHEY and CDR2 is SVGAGI. V lost 0 bases, J lost 7 bases, and 12 bases lay in between. The CDR3 region has the DNA TGTGCCAGCAGTTACTCTGGCAGGGACCATGAAGCTTTCTTT. It translates to CASSYSGRDHEAFF.

This clone was counted once. CDR3 sequence reads: CASSTGTFPYEQYF. DNA for the CDR3: TGTGCCAGTAGTACCGGGACATTTCCCTACGAGCAGTACTTC. The V and J genes are TRBV19 and TRBJ2-7; possible D gene TRBD1, 6 bases. Between the trimmed V and J ends, which lost 4 bases and 2 bases, there was a span of 12 bases. The CDR3 length is 14 residues. Germline CDR1 reads LNHDA; CDR2 reads SQIVND (reference sequence).

This rearrangement joins TRBV2 to TRBJ2-2; D is undetermined. The CDR3 is 15 residues long. CDR1 is SNHLY, CDR2 FYNNEI, per germline. Trimming took off 4 bases at V and 4 bases at J, with 13 bases between the two ends. DNA of the CDR3: TGTGCCAGCAGTGTGAGTCGTCAGTTCACCGGGGAGCTGTTTTTT. This gives the protein CASSVSRQFTGELFF.

The CDR3 region has the DNA TGTGCCTGGAGTGGCCTAGGGGGCGCTGAAGCTTTCTTT. This gives the protein CAWSGLGGAEAFF. V usage is TRBV30 and J usage is TRBJ1-1; the match to TRBD1 covers 7 bases. This CDR3 has 13 amino acids. The germline CDR1 and CDR2 sequences are GTSNPN and SVGIG (reference sequence). With V trimmed by 1 base and J by 6 bases, 5 bases remained unmatched.

This clone was observed once. CDR3 in amino acids: CASSQGYRQGPQETQYF. The CDR3 DNA sequence: TGCGCCAGCAGCCAAGGTTACAGACAGGGTCCACAAGAGACCCAGTACTTC. V is TRBV4-1 and J is TRBJ2-5; 7 nucleotides match TRBD1. Germline V CDR1 and CDR2: MGHRA, YSYEKL. CDR3 length: 17 residues. Germline trimming cut 1 base from V and 2 bases from J; bases unmatched to any gene: 10.

Concerning this clone itself: Germline and junction disagree at one end, which may indicate a read error. The gene calls are TRBV7-2 and TRBJ2-1, with 16 bases that match TRBD2. CDR3 length: 15 residues. In germline, CDR1 is SGHTA, CDR2 FQGNSA. CDR3 bases: TGTGCCAGCAGCTTAGACGGGACTAGCGGGAGGGAACGAATCTTC. Its translation is CASSLDGTSGRERIF.

The chain couples TRBV7-2 to TRBJ2-7, with TRBD2 matching 10 bases. This CDR3 region has 16 residues. V lost 6 bases, J lost 0 bases, and 8 bases stayed unmatched. Germline CDR1 reads SGHTA; CDR2 reads FQGNSA. CDR3 coding DNA: TGTGCCAGCAGACTAACCGGGACTAGCGTCTCCTACGAGCAGTACTTC. Translation: CASRLTGTSVSYEQYF.

The chain links TRBV11-3 to TRBJ2-3, with 10 bases aligning to TRBD1. The CDR3 covers 14 residues. V gave up 5 bases and J gave up 5 bases; unmatched junction bases: 4. Germline V lookup: CDR1 SGHNT, CDR2 YENEEA. The CDR3 sequence: CASSPRTGGDTQYF. The CDR3 DNA reads as TGTGCCAGCAGCCCGAGGACAGGGGGAGATACGCAGTATTTT.

CDR3 residues: CASTPPGRYNQPQHF. The CDR3 DNA sequence: TGTGCCAGCACACCCCCGGGACGGTACAATCAGCCCCAGCATTTT. This chain links TRBV28 with TRBJ1-5; weak D call: TRBD1 (5 bases). Trimming took 7 bases from V and 3 from J, leaving 16 bases between them. CDR3 length equals 15 residues. In germline, CDR1 is MDHEN, CDR2 SYDVKM.

This chain joins TRBV4-3 and TRBJ1-5; a possible D gene is TRBD1 (6 bases). This CDR3 is 15 amino acids long. From germline, CDR1 is LGHNA and CDR2 YSLEER. Deletions cut 0 bases from V and 8 bases from J, with 14 bases between. The CDR3 reads CASSQDWTAGKPQHF. For the CDR3, the DNA is TGCGCCAGCAGCCAAGATTGGACAGCCGGCAAGCCCCAGCATTTT.

Concerning this clone: Within the sample, other DNA sequences also encode this same CDR3. The chain has TRBV27 and TRBJ1-5; 11 bases agree with TRBD1. The CDR3 is 14 residues long. J lost 7 bases, V lost 4 bases, and 3 bases had no gene match. Germline lookup yields CDR1 MNHEY and CDR2 SMNVEV (reference sequence). The CDR3 bases are TGTGCCAGCAGTTCCGGGACAGGGGGGCAGCCCCAGCATTTT. Its protein product is CASSSGTGGQPQHF.

This clone was counted once. The chain combines TRBV15 with TRBJ1-2, with D perhaps TRBD1 (6 bases). Germline loops: CDR1 LNHNV, CDR2 YYDKDF (reference sequence). The CDR3 has 17 amino acids. Trimming pared 1 base from V and 6 bases from J, leaving 21 bases between. The CDR3 nucleotides are TGTGCCACCAGCAGAGCTTATGGCGGGGGCGCCGGGGATGGCTACACCTTC. It translates to CATSRAYGGGAGDGYTF. Combining the CDR3 with reference TRBV15 and TRBJ1-2 gives the whole variable domain DAMVIQNPRYQVTQFGKPVTLSCSQTLNHNVMYWYQQKSSQAPKLLFHYYDKDFNNEADTPDNFQSRRPNTSFCFLDIRSPGLGDTAMYLCATSRAYGGGAGDGYTFGSGTRLTVV.